A single sample is the source of the 3 T cell receptor beta chains below, sequenced in a study of somatic mutations in cytotoxic T cells in rheumatoid arthritis listed by TCRdb under 2017. The library was made by the immunoSEQ multiplex PCR assay. In TCRdb, the immuneACCESS table is reduced to in-frame sequences with V and J assigned. These tables do not hold every clone; where another copy was compared, an unresolved V gene accounts for under half, and the others remain unexplained. The sample has under 20,000 clones on record, about 70% of them singletons. The ten top clones hold about 18% of the sample. The material sequenced was CD8+ T cells sorted from blood. These TCRs come from an adult with rheumatoid arthritis.

The chain joins TRBV7-9 to TRBJ2-7; no firm D call. V lost 0 bases and J 7 bases, leaving 19 bases between the germline ends. This CDR3 is built from 16 residues. Germline V gene lookup returns CDR1 SEHNR and CDR2 FQNEAQ (reference sequence). For the CDR3, the DNA is TGTGCCAGCAGCTTAGCCGGCCCAGATCAAGGGCGGGAGCAGTACTTC. The encoded protein is CASSLAGPDQGREQYF.

The chain is built from TRBV2 and TRBJ1-5, with TRBD1 identical over 8 bases. The germline V gene has CDR1 SNHLY and CDR2 FYNNEI. V shed 5 bases and J 4 bases; nucleotides not matched to a gene: 7. There are 15 residues in the CDR3. The CDR3 spells CASSLGQGANQPQHF. In DNA form, the CDR3 reads TGTGCCAGCAGTCTCGGACAGGGAGCAAATCAGCCCCAGCATTTT.

The CDR3 sequence: CASSLFAPYNEQFF. The DNA of the CDR3 is TGTGCCAGCAGTTTATTCGCGCCCTACAATGAGCAGTTCTTC. The V and J genes are TRBV27 and TRBJ2-1; D is unclear. The CDR3 totals 14 residues. The V and J ends lost 1 base and 2 bases respectively, with 6 bases between them. From germline, CDR1 is MNHEY and CDR2 SMNVEV (reference sequence).